This entry lists 15 T cell receptor beta chains sequenced from one sample in a study of blood T cell repertoires in COVID-19. The method was immunoSEQ multiplex PCR; TCRdb's version includes in-frame clones alone and lacks a portion of them. The data hold about 110,000 clones, with nearly 90% observed a single time. The sample comprised peripheral blood. These receptors were obtained from a human donor in a cohort sampled during active COVID-19.

This chain links TRBV19 with TRBJ2-3; TRBD1 is a possible D gene (7 bases). V shed 7 bases and J shed 2 bases, with 16 bases lying between them. The CDR3 is 15 amino acids. Germline V gene data show CDR1 as LNHDA and CDR2 as SQIVND (reference sequence). CDR3 nucleotides: TGTGCCAGTACCCCGGCCAGGGGGGCCACAGATACGCAGTATTTT. It yields the protein CASTPARGATDTQYF.

This chain connects TRBV19 to TRBJ2-3, with 13 bases lining up with TRBD2. There are 16 residues in the CDR3. In germline, CDR1 is LNHDA, CDR2 SQIVND (reference sequence). The V gene end was trimmed by 5 bases and the J gene end by 3 bases; junction bases not matched to a gene: 5. The CDR3 loop is CASSLLAGGRTDTQYF. The DNA of the CDR3 is TGTGCCAGTAGTCTACTAGCGGGGGGGCGGACAGATACGCAGTATTTT.

This chain links TRBV7-9 with TRBJ2-5; a possible D gene is TRBD2 (6 bases). Germline values: CDR1 SEHNR, CDR2 FQNEAQ (reference sequence). This CDR3 comprises 14 residues. Deletions cut 3 bases from V and 7 bases from J, with 15 bases between. The CDR3 region has the DNA TGTGCCAGCAGCTTCGGGGAGGCAGGGTGGACCCAGTACTTC. The encoded protein is CASSFGEAGWTQYF.

The chain links TRBV28 to TRBJ1-1, with TRBD1 matching 7 bases. The CDR3 extends over 15 amino acids. V trimming: 6 bases; J trimming: 0 bases; junction bases outside the gene matches: 7. Germline CDR1 and CDR2: MDHEN and SYDVKM. CDR3: CASRVQGQLNTEAFF. In nucleotides, the CDR3 is TGTGCCAGCAGGGTCCAGGGACAGTTGAACACTGAAGCTTTCTTT.

The CDR3 spells CASSPGGRGGTYTQYF. The CDR3 nucleotides read TGTGCCAGCAGCCCCGGAGGGCGGGGGGGCACTTATACGCAGTATTTT. This chain connects TRBV7-8 to TRBJ2-3, with 9 bases lining up with TRBD2. The CDR3 covers 16 residues. The trim removed 5 bases at V and 7 bases at J, leaving 13 bases unmatched. Germline loops: CDR1 SGHVS, CDR2 FQNEAQ.

The chain uses TRBV7-9 and TRBJ2-1; 7 bases line up with TRBD2. With V trimmed by 8 bases and J by 8 bases, 15 bases remained unmatched. Germline loops: CDR1 SEHNR, CDR2 FQNEAQ (reference sequence). The CDR3 is 15 amino acids. CDR3: CASCNLGAGEDEQFF. In nucleotides, the CDR3 is TGTGCCAGCTGCAACCTTGGGGCGGGAGAGGATGAGCAGTTCTTC.

Comment on this clone: The sample has other DNA sequences that encode this CDR3 too. The J gene is TRBJ2-3, the V gene TRBV30; 7 bases are a match to TRBD2. Germline lookup yields CDR1 GTSNPN and CDR2 SVGIG (reference sequence). This CDR3 comprises 13 residues. Unmatched junction bases numbered 2, after V lost 4 bases and J lost 1 base. The CDR3 here is CAWNAGGTDTQYF. The CDR3 coding sequence is TGTGCCTGGAACGCGGGGGGCACAGATACGCAGTATTTT.

CDR3 amino acids: CSVGGRTEAFF. DNA for the CDR3: TGCAGCGTGGGGGGAAGGACTGAAGCTTTCTTT. The rearrangement joins TRBV29-1 to TRBJ1-1; maybe TRBD1 (5 bases). This CDR3 region has 11 residues. V lost 6 bases to trimming and J lost 5 bases, with 10 bases between them. Germline CDR1 is SQVTM and CDR2 is ANQGSEA.

This clone has only one observation. The chain joins TRBV4-1 to TRBJ2-1, with D tentatively TRBD2 (6 bases). The germline gives CDR1 MGHRA, CDR2 YSYEKL. This CDR3 has 18 amino acids. Trimming pared 4 bases from V and 0 bases from J, leaving 19 bases between. The CDR3 is CASSRVAGSPSSYNEQFF. CDR3 DNA sequence: TGCGCCAGCAGCCGCGTCGCGGGGTCTCCGAGCTCCTACAATGAGCAGTTCTTC.

V and J are TRBV11-2 and TRBJ2-3; the match to TRBD1 covers 8 bases. The CDR3 sequence is 14 residues long. Germline V CDR1 and CDR2: SGHAT, FQNNGV. The V and J ends lost 3 bases and 4 bases, in that order; junction bases with no gene match: 3. The CDR3 loop reads CASSFWTGSDTQYF. In nucleotides, the CDR3 is TGTGCCAGCAGCTTCTGGACAGGGTCAGATACGCAGTATTTT.

The genes are TRBV12-2 and TRBJ2-2; whether TRBD1, the table's D call, matches the DNA was not checked. TRBV12-2 is deemed a pseudogene. There are 17 residues in the CDR3. Here the CDR3 reads CASRDRQVLSRAGELFF. Here the CDR3 DNA reads TGTGCAAGTCGCGACAGACAGGTTCTGAGTAGGGCCGGGGAGCTGTTTTTT.

V and J are TRBV11-2 and TRBJ2-3; TRBD1 might be the D (6 bases). CDR3 length: 13 residues. CDR1 SGHAT and CDR2 FQNNGV come from the germline V gene. Deletions cut 6 bases from V and 3 bases from J, with 10 bases between. For the CDR3, the DNA is TGTGCCAGCAGACTCAGGGGTACAGATACGCAGTATTTT. It encodes CASRLRGTDTQYF. The complete variable domain, with remaining parts taken from reference TRBV11-2 and TRBJ2-3, reads EAGVAQSPRYKIIEKRQSVAFWCNPISGHATLYWYQQILGQGPKLLIQFQNNGVVDDSQLPKDRFSAERLKGVDSTLKIQPAKLEDSAVYLCASRLRGTDTQYFGPGTRLTVL.

The gene calls are TRBV5-1 and TRBJ2-4; tentatively, D is TRBD1 (6 bases). Looked up from germline, CDR1 is SGHRS and CDR2 is YFSETQ. This CDR3 region has 15 residues. Trimming stripped 3 bases from V and 4 bases from J, with 14 bases between. CDR3 in DNA: TGCGCCAGCAGCTCGGTCCAGGGGATAAAAAACATTCAGTACTTC. Protein product: CASSSVQGIKNIQYF.

The chain recombines TRBV2 with TRBJ1-5; 7 bases fit TRBD1. The CDR3 has 15 residues. The V segment lost 8 bases and the J segment 2 bases; nucleotides outside the gene matches: 9. Germline lookup yields CDR1 SNHLY and CDR2 FYNNEI. The DNA of the CDR3 is TGTGCCAGCCGTCCCCTCGGACAGGGCAATCAGCCCCAGCATTTT. It is translated as CASRPLGQGNQPQHF.

V gene TRBV13 combines with J gene TRBJ2-7, with 7 bases aligning to TRBD1. V shed 5 bases, J shed 2 bases, and the junction held 6 bases outside the gene matches. The germline V gene has CDR1 PRHDT and CDR2 FYEKMQ (reference sequence). This CDR3 contains 14 residues. The CDR3 reads CASSLGQWAYEQYF. CDR3 coding DNA: TGTGCCAGCAGCCTGGGACAGTGGGCCTACGAGCAGTACTTC. The full variable domain, rest sourced from reference TRBV13 and TRBJ2-7, is AAGVIQSPRHLIKEKRETATLKCYPIPRHDTVYWYQQGPGQDPQFLISFYEKMQSDKGSIPDRFSAQQFSDYHSELNMSSLELGDSALYFCASSLGQWAYEQYFGPGTRLTVT.